This TCR beta chain was profiled in a study of graft-versus-host responses after intestinal transplantation (dated by TCRdb to about 2021). Regarding the research as a whole: The transplants that recipients got were multivisceral, liver-intestinal, or isolated intestinal. Alloreactive clones were identified by sequencing pre-transplant mixed lymphocyte reaction products and comparing these products with unstimulated pre-transplant donor and recipient T cells. Of the 20 to 30 intestinal transplant recipients enrolled in the cohort, one of whom was a retransplant, 3 patients without pretransplant specimens were excluded. After intestinal transplantation, graft-versus-host and host-versus-graft alloreactive T cell clones were followed in the graft, circulation and bone marrow using bulk TCR-beta CDR3 sequencing. Every recipient was given anti-thymocyte globulin induction, followed by around three years of maintenance tacrolimus and steroids. Donor T cell macrochimerism was defined as a peak of at least 4% donor T cells among recipient peripheral blood mononuclear cells. Samples from a few later patients were sequenced in-house on an Illumina MiSeq with MiXCR processing rather than by the commercial service.

The germline V gene gives CDR1 as SGHTA and CDR2 as FQGNSA. V ends up 3 bases short and J 0 bases short, with an unmatched junction base count of 0. The CDR3 spans 15 residues, from the cysteine through the phenylalanine. The read is trimmed to its CDR3 DNA, 45 bases read in frame from base 1. The time point tag for this specimen amounts to: cells obtained before transplantation from donor or recipient. In the mixed lymphocyte reactions, roughly 200,000 CFSE-labeled pre-transplant responders were plated with roughly 200,000 irradiated violet-dye-labeled stimulators and cultured for 6 days. Proliferating CD3+CD4+CFSE-low and CD3+CD8+CFSE-low responder cells were FACS-sorted on a BD Influx sorter after the mixed lymphocyte reaction. Comments on this clone: No much larger clone is present one base from it, and per-base qualities are unavailable.

Receptor libraries were prepared by the immunoSEQ multiplex PCR assay. For most patients, genomic DNA was isolated with the Qiagen DNeasy Blood and Tissue Kit and shipped frozen to Adaptive Biotechnologies for TCR sequencing. High-throughput TCR-beta CDR3 sequencing of genomic DNA from most patients was performed by Adaptive Biotechnologies. In the original analysis: Adaptive's ImmunoSEQ software was the source of the TCR sequencing data for 15 to 20 patients, while three other patients were processed with MiXCR and VDJtools. CD4 versus CD8 sorting errors were corrected by removing sequences found in both subsets at a frequency ratio below 5:1. CDR3 nucleotide sequences shared between donor and recipient were removed because their origin could not be assigned. Alloreactive clones required at least 2-fold expansion over unstimulated cells and minimum CFSE-low frequency of 0.002% (template counts) or 0.001% (read counts). Clones detected in sequenced pre-transplant spleen, lymph node, or MLR CFSE-low populations of the donor or recipient were defined as mappable. Cumulative frequency of alloreactive clones was calculated as a percentage of all sequences weighted by copy number. TCRdb carries this immuneACCESS record with in-frame sequences only. Its versions omit some clonotypes, under half of them owing to an unresolved V gene in the studies checked, with the rest unexplained. V, J and clone size reflect that table, while D and trimming were determined from the DNA. This sample lists about 19,000 clones; under 40% were detected once. The top ten hold 1.5% to 2% of the sample.

The paper's findings and limits, for the study overall: GvH clones were found in recipient bone marrow, and some of the GvH clones appeared earlier in ileal mucosa or blood, which is consistent with an intestinal mucosal origin. Patients with donor T cell macrochimerism had high GvH to HvG T cell clonal ratios in their allografts. Early after transplant, peak levels of circulating GvH clones were associated with declines in HvG clones. The conclusions were limited by the relatively low number and heterogeneity of the intestinal transplant patients.

The rearrangement combines TRBV7-2 with TRBJ2-7, and 12 junction bases match TRBD2. This clonotype originated in a human patient who was an organ donor for intestinal transplantation. The specimen was alloreactive CD4+ T cells from a mixed lymphocyte reaction culture, collected before transplantation. The cell subset or site label, as the study defines it: CFSE-low proliferating T cells sorted from roughly 6-day pre-transplant mixed lymphocyte reaction (GvH or HvG direction). Read as DNA, the sequence is TGTGCCAGCAGCTTGACTAGCGGGAGCTCCTACGAGCAGTACTTC. Its translation is CASSLTSGSSYEQYF.